This T cell receptor beta chain derives from a study of CD8+ T cells in alopecia areata. Overall study results and limits: Both scalp clonality and the expanded CD8+ clones among the top 100 showed a significant decrease with tofacitinib.

Sequencing used cDNA as its template, made by extracting RNA and reverse transcribing it. TCRdb keeps only in-frame clones here, not all; method: immunoSEQ multiplex PCR. The data hold about 140,000 clones, with around 87% observed a single time. As to treatment: oral pan-JAK inhibitor, 5-10 mg twice daily. Peripheral blood samples and lesional scalp punch biopsies were obtained from alopecia areata patients. This CDR3 has 15 residues. The germline V gene encodes CDR1 SGHRS and CDR2 YFSETQ. Trimming stripped 1 base from V and 5 bases from J, with 13 bases between. Comment on this clone: The antigen is not known.

This chain joins TRBV5-1 and TRBJ2-1; maybe TRBD2 (7 bases). This sequence originates from a human donor with alopecia areata. This material consisted of CD8+ T cells sorted from blood, taken at week 4, from a patient treated with tofacitinib. CDR3 amino acids: CASSLKGGTNNEQFF. DNA for the CDR3: TGCGCCAGCAGCTTGAAGGGGGGGACAAACAATGAGCAGTTCTTC.